Listed here is a single T cell receptor beta chain. This specimen belongs to a study of blood T cell repertoires in COVID-19. Study-wide context: Samples representing acute and convalescent COVID-19 were sourced from the United States, Italy and Spain. PBMCs, B-cell-depleted T cells, or T cells provided the cDNA or gDNA that made up the material.

Original methodology: The authors estimated nucleated cell counts from reference gene primer amplification. Measured with immunoSEQ multiplex PCR; TCRdb has only the in-frame clones, and not every one. The V and J calls and clone size come from that table; D and trimming were worked out from the DNA. The sample carries some 530,000 clones, approximately 83% recorded once. J gave up 5 bases and V 5 bases, and 10 bases lay outside the gene matches. This CDR3 region has 15 residues. Germline lookup yields CDR1 SGHTA and CDR2 FQGTGA. Sequencing input: peripheral blood. This TCR came from a human donor in a cohort sampled during active COVID-19. This chain connects TRBV7-3 to TRBJ2-5, with 8 bases fitting TRBD1. This CDR3 is CASSPMRTGLETQYF. The CDR3 DNA reads TGTGCCAGCAGCCCTATGCGGACAGGGCTGGAGACCCAGTACTTC. The full variable domain, completed using reference TRBV7-3 and TRBJ2-5, is GAGVSQTPSNKVTEKGKYVELRCDPISGHTALYWYRQSLGQGPEFLIYFQGTGAADDSGLPNDRFFAVRPEGSVSTLKIQRTERGDSAVYLCASSPMRTGLETQYFGPGTRLLVL.